This TCR beta chain came from a study of T-cell reconstitution after alpha-beta-depleted transplantation in children. The trim removed 5 bases at V and 3 bases at J, leaving 10 bases unmatched. Germline lookup yields CDR1 LGHDT and CDR2 YNNKEL (reference sequence). The CDR3 loop spans 16 amino acids. This clonotype was recorded at least ten times. Unique molecular identifiers were used to barcode this TCRbeta library. Via MiXCR, TCRdb re-called the PCR reads, giving one row per CDR3 protein. Of approximately 400,000 distinct CDR3 sequences in the sample, under 13% were seen once. The sequence derives from a human donor who donated a stem cell graft to a child with acute myeloid leukemia. Specimen: PBMCs from the stem cell graft donor, collected from the stem cell graft. The chain employs TRBV3-1 and TRBJ2-1; 7 nucleotides match TRBD2. The CDR3 DNA reads TGTGCCAGCAGCTCCTGGGGCGGGAGCGACTACAATGAGCAGTTCTTC. It yields the protein CASSSWGGSDYNEQFF.